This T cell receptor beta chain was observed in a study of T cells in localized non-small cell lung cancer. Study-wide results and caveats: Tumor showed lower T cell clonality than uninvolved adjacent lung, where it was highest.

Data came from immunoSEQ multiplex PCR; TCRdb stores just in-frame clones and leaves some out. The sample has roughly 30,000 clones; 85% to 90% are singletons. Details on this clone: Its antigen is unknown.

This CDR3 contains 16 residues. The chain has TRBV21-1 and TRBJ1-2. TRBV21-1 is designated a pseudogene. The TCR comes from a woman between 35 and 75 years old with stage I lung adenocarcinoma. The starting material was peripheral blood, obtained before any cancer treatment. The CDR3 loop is CASSKVGREGYYGYTF. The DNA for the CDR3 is TGTGCCAGCAGCAAAGTTGGCAGGGAGGGATACTATGGCTACACCTTC.